The 28 T cell receptor beta chains below all came from one sample that was sequenced in a study of blood T cells in healthy people across ages. Next came a second PCR, run for 7 to 11 cycles, which used a sample-barcoded 5' primer along with a J-beta primer mix. TCRdb reanalysed the 5' RACE reads using MiXCR and keeps one entry per CDR3 protein. The table shows hundreds of thousands of distinct CDR3 sequences, with 45% to 50% occurring only once. Material for sequencing was blood. These receptors were obtained from a man aged 25-45 years in good health.

The rearrangement joins TRBV19 to TRBJ2-5; possibly TRBD2 for D (5 bases). With the DNA end fitting TRBJ2-7 better, the J assignment may be wrong. There are 14 residues in the CDR3. Germline-derived CDR1 and CDR2 are LNHDA and SQIVND (reference sequence). CDR3 sequence (DNA): TGTGCCAGTAGTATTCTAACCGGCCGGGGCGAGCAGTACTTC. Translation gives CASSILTGRGEQYF.

The gene calls are TRBV4-3 and TRBJ2-3; D is unclear. Germline V gene lookup returns CDR1 LGHNA and CDR2 YSLEER. The CDR3 loop spans 13 amino acids. V was shortened by 4 bases and J by 5 bases, with 10 bases between the two germline ends. The CDR3, as DNA: TGCGCCAGCAGCCCAACCCTAGGAGATACGCAGTATTTT. Its protein is CASSPTLGDTQYF.

The chain links TRBV5-1 to TRBJ2-3; 12 nucleotides line up with TRBD2. This CDR3 has 16 amino acids. Trimming at V came to 3 bases and at J to 2 bases, leaving 4 bases not matched to a gene. The germline V gene encodes CDR1 SGHRS and CDR2 YFSETQ. Written as DNA, the CDR3 is TGCGCCAGCAGCTGGACTAGCGGGGCCTACACAGATACGCAGTATTTT. Translation: CASSWTSGAYTDTQYF.

This sequence joins TRBV7-2 and TRBJ2-7; D uncertain. Trimming shortened V by 5 bases and J by 5 bases, and 10 bases separated the two germline ends. This CDR3 spans 12 amino acids. Germline lookup yields CDR1 SGHTA and CDR2 FQGNSA. The CDR3 DNA reads TGTGCCAGCAGCCCCTATACCGACGAGCAGTACTTC. It codes for CASSPYTDEQYF.

This clonotype was found many times. The V and J genes are TRBV7-2 and TRBJ2-5; D gene ambiguous. The V gene's germline CDR1 is SGHTA and CDR2 FQGNSA. This CDR3 region has 14 residues. The V gene lost 2 bases and the J gene lost 5 bases, with 12 bases spanning the gap. The CDR3 protein is CASSLRWQGETQYF. The CDR3, as DNA: TGTGCCAGCAGCTTAAGATGGCAAGGGGAGACCCAGTACTTC. Using reference TRBV7-2 and TRBJ2-5 for the parts outside the CDR3, the full variable domain is GAGVSQSPSNKVTEKGKDVELRCDPISGHTALYWYRQSLGQGLEFLIYFQGNSAPDKSGLPSDRFSAERTGGSVSTLTIQRTQQEDSAVYLCASSLRWQGETQYFGPGTRLLVL.

The V and J genes are TRBV5-1 and TRBJ2-3; the D call may be TRBD1 or TRBD2 (5 bases each). Germline V gene lookup returns CDR1 SGHRS and CDR2 YFSETQ. V was trimmed by 5 bases and J by 0 bases, leaving 7 bases between them. The CDR3 has 13 residues. The CDR3 nucleotides read TGCGCCAGCAGACGGGACAGCACAGATACGCAGTATTTT. Amino acids: CASRRDSTDTQYF.

The V and J genes are TRBV6-5 and TRBJ2-3; no definite D call. Looked up from germline, CDR1 is MNHEY and CDR2 is SVGAGI. Trimming pared 5 bases from V and 1 base from J, leaving 10 bases between. The CDR3 is made up of 14 amino acids. CDR3 sequence reads: CASSKRSGTDTQYF. In nucleotides, the CDR3 is TGTGCCAGCAGTAAGAGGAGTGGCACAGATACGCAGTATTTT.

This rearrangement joins TRBV4-2 to TRBJ2-3; the match to TRBD2 covers 8 bases. V lost 1 base, J lost 4 bases, and 7 bases stayed unmatched. The CDR3 covers 16 residues. The germline gives CDR1 LGHNA, CDR2 YNFKEQ. The CDR3 sequence is CASSQVATSDSDTQYF. DNA of the CDR3: TGTGCCAGCAGCCAAGTTGCGACTAGCGACTCAGATACGCAGTATTTT.

A few counts support this clonotype. This sequence joins TRBV10-3 and TRBJ2-1, with TRBD1 identical over 7 bases. The length of the CDR3 is 16 residues. The V and J ends lost 4 bases and 3 bases, in that order; junction bases with no gene match: 9. Per germline, CDR1 ENHRY and CDR2 SYGVKD. CDR3 loop: CAISGATGFVYNEQFF. DNA for the CDR3: TGTGCCATCAGTGGAGCGACAGGGTTCGTCTACAATGAGCAGTTCTTC.

The chain joins TRBV28 to TRBJ1-4; D is possibly TRBD1 (6 bases). CDR3 size: 16 residues. V was shortened by 3 bases and J by 3 bases, with 14 bases between the two germline ends. Germline-derived CDR1 and CDR2 are MDHEN and SYDVKM. The CDR3: CASSFSGGLANEKLFF. DNA for the CDR3: TGTGCCAGCAGTTTCAGCGGGGGGCTTGCTAATGAAAAACTGTTTTTT.

The rearrangement links TRBV6-5 to TRBJ2-1, with a weak D call TRBD1 (6 bases). This CDR3 comprises 19 residues. Trimming took 4 bases from V and 7 from J, leaving 29 bases between them. Germline V CDR1 and CDR2: MNHEY, SVGAGI. The CDR3, as DNA: TGTGCCAGCAGTTTCCGGGACATTCGGCTGGCCGCCTCAAGGAATGAGCAGTTCTTC. It yields the protein CASSFRDIRLAASRNEQFF.

This chain connects TRBV28 to TRBJ1-1; D is unresolved. The V and J ends lost 5 bases and 4 bases respectively, with 11 bases between them. Germline CDR1 reads MDHEN; CDR2 reads SYDVKM. The CDR3 spans 13 residues. The CDR3 DNA is TGTGCCAGCAGTGTGCTAGGAGCCACTGAAGCTTTCTTT. It specifies CASSVLGATEAFF.

The rearrangement uses TRBV30 and TRBJ2-5; TRBD2 matches at 11 bases. V was pared by 1 base and J by 5 bases, with 3 bases of the junction left unmatched. Per germline, CDR1 GTSNPN and CDR2 SVGIG (reference sequence). CDR3 length: 14 amino acids. This CDR3 reads CAWSGLAGFETQYF. CDR3 sequence (DNA): TGTGCCTGGAGTGGACTAGCGGGGTTCGAGACCCAGTACTTC.

This chain's CDR3 is CAISGVGSYEQYF. The CDR3 region has the DNA TGTGCCATCAGTGGAGTCGGGAGCTACGAGCAGTACTTC. The genes are TRBV10-3 and TRBJ2-7, with D possibly matching TRBD2 (6 bases). V was shortened by 4 bases and J by 3 bases, with 10 bases between the two germline ends. The CDR3 is 13 amino acids. CDR1 and CDR2 from the germline V gene are ENHRY and SYGVKD.

In its sample, this clonotype was seen once. The J gene is TRBJ1-4, the V gene TRBV3-1, with D tentatively TRBD1 (6 bases). This CDR3 has 13 residues. Germline CDR1 is LGHDT and CDR2 is YNNKEL (reference sequence). Trimming took 2 bases from V and 7 from J, leaving 8 bases between them. This chain's CDR3 is CASSQRTAEKLFF. The CDR3 bases are TGTGCCAGCAGCCAAAGGACAGCTGAAAAACTGTTTTTT. Full variable domain (remainder filled in from reference TRBV3-1 and TRBJ1-4): DTAVSQTPKYLVTQMGNDKSIKCEQNLGHDTMYWYKQDSKKFLKIMFSYNNKELIINETVPNRFSPKSPDKAHLNLHINSLELGDSAVYFCASSQRTAEKLFFGSGTQLSVL.

The chain links TRBV6-6 to TRBJ2-7, with D tentatively TRBD2 (5 bases). V was trimmed by 8 bases and J by 0 bases, leaving 14 bases between them. The CDR3 is 14 residues long. Germline loops: CDR1 MNHNY, CDR2 SVGAGI (reference sequence). For the CDR3, the DNA is TGTGCCAGCCACGAGAAAGGGAGCTCCTACGAGCAGTACTTC. This gives the protein CASHEKGSSYEQYF.

The J gene is TRBJ2-1, the V gene TRBV11-3; D perhaps matches TRBD2 (5 bases). V dropped 5 bases and J dropped 7 bases, with 15 bases sitting between them. This CDR3 spans 14 amino acids. CDR1 SGHNT and CDR2 YENEEA come from the germline V gene. The CDR3 DNA reads TGTGCCAGCAGCCCCAGAGCTAGCACGAATGAGCAGTTCTTC. Translating gives CASSPRASTNEQFF.

In its sample, this clonotype was seen many times. This chain joins TRBV4-1 and TRBJ2-5; 7 nucleotides match TRBD1. The V gene's germline CDR1 is MGHRA and CDR2 YSYEKL. The CDR3 has 14 amino acids. V was pared by 1 base and J by 4 bases, with 3 bases of the junction left unmatched. The CDR3 DNA follows: TGCGCCAGCAGCCAAGTGACAGGGACAGAGACCCAGTACTTC. This sequence encodes CASSQVTGTETQYF.

This chain links TRBV7-2 with TRBJ2-3; no definite D call. The CDR3 runs to 15 residues. The germline CDR1 and CDR2 sequences are SGHTA and FQGNSA. V was trimmed by 5 bases and J by 0 bases, leaving 12 bases between them. DNA for the CDR3: TGTGCCAGCAGCCTCAGCCTCACTAGCACAGATACGCAGTATTTT. Its translation is CASSLSLTSTDTQYF.

This clonotype was found many times. The rearrangement uses TRBV13 and TRBJ2-5; TRBD1 matches 8 bases. Germline loops: CDR1 PRHDT, CDR2 FYEKMQ (reference sequence). This CDR3 has 16 residues. Unmatched junction bases numbered 9, after V lost 4 bases and J lost 2 bases. The CDR3 here is CASSSRTGTDQETQYF. The DNA for the CDR3 is TGTGCCAGCAGCTCCCGGACAGGGACGGATCAAGAGACCCAGTACTTC.

J is TRBJ1-2 and V is TRBV20-1; D is undetermined. Germline V lookup: CDR1 DFQATT, CDR2 SNEGSKA (reference sequence). CDR3 length: 13 amino acids. V lost 1 base to trimming and J lost 8 bases, with 14 bases between them. In DNA, the CDR3 is TGCAGTGCTAGAGGGCTACCGACGAAAGGCTACACCTTC. As protein: CSARGLPTKGYTF.

The J gene is TRBJ2-6, the V gene TRBV6-1, with a tentative D call TRBD1 (6 bases). Germline CDR1 and CDR2: MNHNS and SASEGT. V was shortened by 4 bases and J by 2 bases, with 12 bases between the two germline ends. The CDR3 has 16 residues. The CDR3 region has the DNA TGTGCCAGCAGTGGATCAGGGGCAGCTGGGGCCAACGTCCTGACTTTC. Amino acid sequence: CASSGSGAAGANVLTF.

The chain joins TRBV7-9 to TRBJ1-5, with TRBD1 identical over 8 bases. The CDR3 has 14 amino acids. CDR1 SEHNR and CDR2 FQNEAQ come from the germline V gene (reference sequence). V shed 5 bases and J 7 bases; nucleotides not matched to a gene: 7. Here the CDR3 DNA reads TGTGCCAGCAGCCCCCTGGACAGGGCGCAGCCCCAGCATTTT. It yields the protein CASSPLDRAQPQHF. Full variable domain (missing parts from reference TRBV7-9 and TRBJ1-5): DTGVSQNPRHKITKRGQNVTFRCDPISEHNRLYWYRQTLGQGPEFLTYFQNEAQLEKSRLLSDRFSAERPKGSFSTLEIQRTEQGDSAMYLCASSPLDRAQPQHFGDGTRLSIL.

The genes are TRBV18 and TRBJ2-3, with a weak D call TRBD2 (5 bases). The CDR3 runs to 17 residues. The V end was cut by 2 bases, the J end by 3 bases, with 18 bases between. The V gene's germline CDR1 is KGHSH and CDR2 LQKENI. CDR3 in amino acids: CASSPYSGGYRTDTQYF. In DNA form, the CDR3 reads TGTGCCAGCTCACCATATTCTGGCGGGTATAGAACAGATACGCAGTATTTT.

This clonotype has only a few counts. This chain uses TRBV10-3 with TRBJ2-4, with TRBD2 identical over 8 bases. From germline, CDR1 is ENHRY and CDR2 SYGVKD. The CDR3 runs to 16 residues. V shed 1 base and J 3 bases; nucleotides not matched to a gene: 5. The CDR3 is CAISEYSGGDKNIQYF. CDR3 nucleotides: TGTGCCATCAGTGAGTACAGCGGGGGAGACAAAAACATTCAGTACTTC.

The rearrangement uses TRBV6-2 or TRBV6-3 and TRBJ2-2; the match to TRBD1 covers 9 bases. CDR1 and CDR2 from the germline V gene are MNHEY and SVGEGT. Germline trimming cut 10 bases from V and 3 bases from J; bases unmatched to any gene: 18. The CDR3 runs 18 residues. CDR3 in DNA: TGTGCCACCTGGACAGGGGCCAACCTCGCGTTGGACACCGGGGAGCTGTTTTTT. Residues: CATWTGANLALDTGELFF.

The chain is built from TRBV29-1 and TRBJ1-2; no clear D gene. This CDR3 has 16 amino acids. Per the germline V gene, CDR1 is SQVTM and CDR2 is ANQGSEA. Trimming took off 3 bases at V and 0 bases at J, with 17 bases between the two ends. The CDR3 protein is CSVEGSGRPPNYGYTF. CDR3 nucleotides: TGCAGCGTTGAGGGTAGCGGCAGACCCCCTAACTATGGCTACACCTTC.

The rearrangement joins TRBV28 to TRBJ1-3, with D possibly TRBD1 on 5 matching bases. The ends were cut back, 6 bases at V and 4 bases at J, with 19 bases in the middle. The germline V gene encodes CDR1 MDHEN and CDR2 SYDVKM. The CDR3 length is 16 residues. The CDR3 is CASRTAGHTGGNTIYF. The CDR3, as DNA: TGTGCCAGCAGGACAGCCGGACATACGGGAGGAAACACCATATATTTT.